This TCR beta chain was identified in a study of human T cells and chemical hapten exposure. This clonotype has ten or more counts. Separate cDNA molecules received unique molecular identifiers, which the library attached to them. TCRdb itself ran the 5' RACE reads through MiXCR, one entry per CDR3 protein. The sample carries more than 60,000 distinct CDR3 sequences, around 15% recorded once. The total RNA was obtained from whole blood that was not fractionated. The clonotype comes from a female donor in good health.

CDR3 bases: TGTGCCACCAGCCCCGTAGGGGGTATCTACGAGCAGTACTTC. The encoded protein is CATSPVGGIYEQYF. This chain links TRBV15 with TRBJ2-7; TRBD1 might be the D (6 bases). The V and J ends lost 5 bases and 3 bases respectively, with 14 bases between them. CDR1 is LNHNV and CDR2 is YYDKDF in the germline V gene (reference sequence). The CDR3 covers 14 residues. Supplemented by reference TRBV15 and TRBJ2-7, the full variable domain reads DAMVIQNPRYQVTQFGKPVTLSCSQTLNHNVMYWYQQKSSQAPKLLFHYYDKDFNNEADTPDNFQSRRPNTSFCFLDIRSPGLGDTAMYLCATSPVGGIYEQYFGPGTRLTVT.